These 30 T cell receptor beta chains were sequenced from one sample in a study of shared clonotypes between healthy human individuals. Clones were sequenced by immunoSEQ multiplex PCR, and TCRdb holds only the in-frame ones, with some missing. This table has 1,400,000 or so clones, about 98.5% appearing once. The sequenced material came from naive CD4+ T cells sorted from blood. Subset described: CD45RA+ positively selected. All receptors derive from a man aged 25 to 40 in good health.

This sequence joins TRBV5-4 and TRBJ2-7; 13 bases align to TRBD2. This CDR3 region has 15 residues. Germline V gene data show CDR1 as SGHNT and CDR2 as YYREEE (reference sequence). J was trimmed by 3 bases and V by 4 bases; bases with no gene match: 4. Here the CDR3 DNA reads TGTGCCAGCAGCAGACTAGCGGGGGGCGACTACGAGCAGTACTTC. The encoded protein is CASSRLAGGDYEQYF.

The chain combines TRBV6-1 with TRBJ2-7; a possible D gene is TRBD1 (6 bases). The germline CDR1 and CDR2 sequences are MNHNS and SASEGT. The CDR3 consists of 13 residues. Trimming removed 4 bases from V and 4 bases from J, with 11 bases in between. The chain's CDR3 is CASSAGALYEQYF. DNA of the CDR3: TGTGCCAGCAGTGCAGGGGCCCTATACGAGCAGTACTTC.

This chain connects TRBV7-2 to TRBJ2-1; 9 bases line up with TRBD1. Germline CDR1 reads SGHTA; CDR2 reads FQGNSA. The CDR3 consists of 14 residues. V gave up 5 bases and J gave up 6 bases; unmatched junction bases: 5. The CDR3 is CASSVDRGGNEQFF. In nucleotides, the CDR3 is TGTGCCAGCAGCGTGGACAGGGGTGGCAATGAGCAGTTCTTC.

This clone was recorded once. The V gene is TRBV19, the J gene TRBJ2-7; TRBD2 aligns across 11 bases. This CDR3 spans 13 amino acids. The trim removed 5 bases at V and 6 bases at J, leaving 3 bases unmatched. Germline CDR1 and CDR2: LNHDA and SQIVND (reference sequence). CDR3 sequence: CASSASGRREQYF. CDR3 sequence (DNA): TGTGCCAGTAGTGCTAGCGGGAGGCGCGAGCAGTACTTC.

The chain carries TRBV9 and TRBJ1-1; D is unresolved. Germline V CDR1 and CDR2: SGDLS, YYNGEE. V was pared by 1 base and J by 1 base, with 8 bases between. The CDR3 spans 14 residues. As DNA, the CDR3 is TGTGCCAGCAGCGTAACCTGGAGGAACACTGAAGCTTTCTTT. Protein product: CASSVTWRNTEAFF.

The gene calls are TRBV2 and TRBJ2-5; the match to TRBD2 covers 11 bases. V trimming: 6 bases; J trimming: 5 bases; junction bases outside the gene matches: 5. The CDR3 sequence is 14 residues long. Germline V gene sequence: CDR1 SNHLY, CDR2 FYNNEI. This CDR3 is CASRVAGGGETQYF. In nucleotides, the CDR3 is TGTGCCAGCAGAGTAGCGGGAGGGGGGGAGACCCAGTACTTC.

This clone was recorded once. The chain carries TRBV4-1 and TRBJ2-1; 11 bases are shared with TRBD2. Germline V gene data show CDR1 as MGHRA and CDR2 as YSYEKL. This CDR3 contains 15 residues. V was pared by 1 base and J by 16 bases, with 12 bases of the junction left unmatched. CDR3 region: CASSQGVSSGRIHFF. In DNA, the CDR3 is TGCGCCAGCAGCCAAGGGGTTTCTAGCGGGAGGATCCATTTCTTC.

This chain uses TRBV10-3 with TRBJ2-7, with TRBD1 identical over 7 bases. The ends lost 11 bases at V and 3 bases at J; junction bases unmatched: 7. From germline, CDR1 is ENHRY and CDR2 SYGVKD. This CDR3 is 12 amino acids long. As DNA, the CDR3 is TGTGCCGCCTCAGGGGGAGTCTACGAGCAGTACTTC. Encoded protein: CAASGGVYEQYF.

The CDR3 nucleotides read TGTGCCAGCAGTGACATTAGGGGTGGCGATGGCTACACCTTC. The encoded protein is CASSDIRGGDGYTF. The J gene is TRBJ1-2, the V gene TRBV2; possibly TRBD1 for D (5 bases). Per germline, CDR1 SNHLY and CDR2 FYNNEI. The V gene lost 3 bases and the J gene lost 6 bases, with 14 bases spanning the gap. The CDR3 is 14 residues long.

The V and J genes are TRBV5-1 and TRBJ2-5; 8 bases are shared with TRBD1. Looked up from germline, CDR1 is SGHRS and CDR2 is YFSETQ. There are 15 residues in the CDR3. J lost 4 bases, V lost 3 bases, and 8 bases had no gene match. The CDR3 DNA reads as TGCGCCAGCAGCTGGGCAGGGGGCGGCGGAGAGACCCAGTACTTC. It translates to CASSWAGGGGETQYF.

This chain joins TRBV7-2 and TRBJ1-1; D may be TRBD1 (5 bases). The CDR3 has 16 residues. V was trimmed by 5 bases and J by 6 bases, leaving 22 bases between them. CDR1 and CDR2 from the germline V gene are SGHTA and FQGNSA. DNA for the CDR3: TGTGCCAGCAGCCCCCGGACACGGTGGGGTATGTCTGAAGCTTTCTTT. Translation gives CASSPRTRWGMSEAFF.

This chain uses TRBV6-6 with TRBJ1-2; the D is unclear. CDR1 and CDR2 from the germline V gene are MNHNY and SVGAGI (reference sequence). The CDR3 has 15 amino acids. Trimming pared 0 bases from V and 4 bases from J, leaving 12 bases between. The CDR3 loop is CASSYSPGGVYGYTF. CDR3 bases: TGTGCCAGCAGTTACTCTCCGGGTGGTGTCTATGGCTACACCTTC.

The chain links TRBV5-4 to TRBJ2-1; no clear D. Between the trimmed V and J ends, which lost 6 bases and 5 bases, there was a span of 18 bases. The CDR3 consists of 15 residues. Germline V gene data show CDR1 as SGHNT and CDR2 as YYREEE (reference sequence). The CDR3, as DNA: TGTGCCAGCACCTTCACGGGCTTTATGGACAATGAGCAGTTCTTC. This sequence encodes CASTFTGFMDNEQFF.

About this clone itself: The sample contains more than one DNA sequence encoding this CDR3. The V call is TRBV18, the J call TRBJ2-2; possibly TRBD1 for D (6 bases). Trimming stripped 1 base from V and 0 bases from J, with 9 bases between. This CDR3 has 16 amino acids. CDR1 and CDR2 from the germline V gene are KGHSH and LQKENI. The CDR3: CASSPLGHSNTGELFF. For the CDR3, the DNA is TGTGCCAGCTCACCACTGGGACACTCGAACACCGGGGAGCTGTTTTTT.

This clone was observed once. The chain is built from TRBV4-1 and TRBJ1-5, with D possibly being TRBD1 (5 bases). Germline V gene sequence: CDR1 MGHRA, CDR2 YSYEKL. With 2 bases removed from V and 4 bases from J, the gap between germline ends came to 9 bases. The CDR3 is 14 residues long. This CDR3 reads CASSQQGQNQPQHF. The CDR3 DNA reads TGCGCCAGCAGCCAACAGGGTCAAAATCAGCCCCAGCATTTT.

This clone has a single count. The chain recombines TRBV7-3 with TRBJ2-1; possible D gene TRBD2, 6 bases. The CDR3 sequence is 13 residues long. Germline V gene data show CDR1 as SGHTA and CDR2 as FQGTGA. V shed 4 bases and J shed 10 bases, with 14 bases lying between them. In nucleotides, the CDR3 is TGTGCCAGCAGCTCACAAAGGGACTCCGAGCAGTTCTTC. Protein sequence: CASSSQRDSEQFF.

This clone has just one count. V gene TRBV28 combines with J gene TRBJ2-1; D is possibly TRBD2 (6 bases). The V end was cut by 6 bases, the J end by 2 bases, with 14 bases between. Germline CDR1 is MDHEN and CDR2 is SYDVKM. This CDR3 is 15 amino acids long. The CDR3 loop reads CASRVGDLTYNEQFF. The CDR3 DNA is TGTGCCAGCAGGGTGGGGGACTTGACCTACAATGAGCAGTTCTTC.

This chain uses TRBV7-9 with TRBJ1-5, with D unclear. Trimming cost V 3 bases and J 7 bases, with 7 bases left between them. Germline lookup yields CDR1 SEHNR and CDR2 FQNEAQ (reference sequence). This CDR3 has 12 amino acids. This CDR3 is CASSFLGQPQHF. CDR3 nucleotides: TGTGCCAGCAGCTTTTTGGGACAGCCCCAGCATTTT.

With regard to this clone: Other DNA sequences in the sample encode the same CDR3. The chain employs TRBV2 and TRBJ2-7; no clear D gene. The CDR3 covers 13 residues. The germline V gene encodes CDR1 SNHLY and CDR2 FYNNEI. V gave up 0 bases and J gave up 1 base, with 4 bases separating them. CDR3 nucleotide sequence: TGTGCCAGCAGTGAAGCTCGATCCTACGAGCAGTACTTC. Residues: CASSEARSYEQYF.

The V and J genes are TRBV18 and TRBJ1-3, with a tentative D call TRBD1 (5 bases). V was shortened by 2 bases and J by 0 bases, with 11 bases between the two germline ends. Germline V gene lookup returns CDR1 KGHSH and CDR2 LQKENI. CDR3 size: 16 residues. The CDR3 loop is CASSPGTQSSGNTIYF. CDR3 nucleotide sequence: TGTGCCAGCTCACCAGGGACGCAGAGCTCTGGAAACACCATATATTTT.

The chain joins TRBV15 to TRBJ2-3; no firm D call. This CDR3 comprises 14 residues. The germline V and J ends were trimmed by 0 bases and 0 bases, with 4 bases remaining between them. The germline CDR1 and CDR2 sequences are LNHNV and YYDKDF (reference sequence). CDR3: CATSRDLSTDTQYF. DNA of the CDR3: TGTGCCACCAGCAGAGACCTAAGCACAGATACGCAGTATTTT.

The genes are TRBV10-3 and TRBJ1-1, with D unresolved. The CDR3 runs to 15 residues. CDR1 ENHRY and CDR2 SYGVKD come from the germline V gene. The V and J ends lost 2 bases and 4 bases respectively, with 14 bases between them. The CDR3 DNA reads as TGTGCCATCAGTGAGGGTAAAAATAGGGTCACTGAAGCTTTCTTT. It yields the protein CAISEGKNRVTEAFF.

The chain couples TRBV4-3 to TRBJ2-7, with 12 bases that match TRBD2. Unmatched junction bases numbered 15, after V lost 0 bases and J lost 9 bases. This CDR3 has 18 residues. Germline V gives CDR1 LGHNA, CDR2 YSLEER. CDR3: CASSQDLGVGLAGRMQYF. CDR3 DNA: TGCGCCAGCAGCCAAGACCTAGGCGTTGGACTAGCGGGACGGATGCAGTACTTC.

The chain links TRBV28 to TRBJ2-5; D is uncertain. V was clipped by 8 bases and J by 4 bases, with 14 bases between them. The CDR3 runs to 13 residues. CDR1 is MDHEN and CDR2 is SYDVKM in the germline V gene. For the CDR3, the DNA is TGTGCCAGCGGAGTAGCTGCCCCAGAGACCCAGTACTTC. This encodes CASGVAAPETQYF.

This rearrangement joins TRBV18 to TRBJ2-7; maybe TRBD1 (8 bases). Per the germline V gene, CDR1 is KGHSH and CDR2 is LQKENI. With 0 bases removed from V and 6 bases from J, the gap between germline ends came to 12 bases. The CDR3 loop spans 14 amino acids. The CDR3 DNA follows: TGTGCCAGCTCACCACCAAACAGGGGGGGCGAGCAGTACTTC. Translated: CASSPPNRGGEQYF.

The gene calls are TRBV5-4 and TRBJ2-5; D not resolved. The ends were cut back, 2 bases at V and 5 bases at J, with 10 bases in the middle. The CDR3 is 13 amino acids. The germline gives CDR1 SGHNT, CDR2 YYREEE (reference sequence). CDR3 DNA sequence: TGTGCCAGCAGCTTCGAAGGATTTGAGACCCAGTACTTC. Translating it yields CASSFEGFETQYF.

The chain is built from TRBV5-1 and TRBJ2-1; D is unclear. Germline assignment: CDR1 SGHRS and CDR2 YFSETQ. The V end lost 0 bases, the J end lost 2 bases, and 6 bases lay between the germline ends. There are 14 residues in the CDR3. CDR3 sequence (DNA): TGCGCCAGCAGCTTGGCCGAACCCTACAATGAGCAGTTCTTC. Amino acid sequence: CASSLAEPYNEQFF.

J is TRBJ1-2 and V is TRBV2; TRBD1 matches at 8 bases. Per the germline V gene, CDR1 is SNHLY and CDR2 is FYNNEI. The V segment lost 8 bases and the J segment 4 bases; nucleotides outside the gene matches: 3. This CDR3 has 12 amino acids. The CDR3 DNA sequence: TGTGCCAGCCTAACAGGGGGCTATGGCTACACCTTC. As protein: CASLTGGYGYTF.

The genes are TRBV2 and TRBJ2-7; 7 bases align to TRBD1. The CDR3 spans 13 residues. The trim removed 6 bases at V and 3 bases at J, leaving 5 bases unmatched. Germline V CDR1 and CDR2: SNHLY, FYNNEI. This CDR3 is CASRGQESYEQYF. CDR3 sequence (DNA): TGTGCCAGCAGAGGACAGGAGAGCTACGAGCAGTACTTC.

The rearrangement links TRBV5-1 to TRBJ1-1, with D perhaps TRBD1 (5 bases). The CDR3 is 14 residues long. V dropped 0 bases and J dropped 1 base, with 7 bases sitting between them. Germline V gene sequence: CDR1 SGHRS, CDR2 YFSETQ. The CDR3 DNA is TGCGCCAGCAGCTTGGCCCAGGGGAACACTGAAGCTTTCTTT. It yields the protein CASSLAQGNTEAFF.